The clone carrying this TCR beta chain showed up just once. This entry is derived from a study of blood T cell repertoires in COVID-19. Across the study: Samples representing acute and convalescent COVID-19 were sourced from the United States, Italy and Spain.

Per the authors' pipeline: The authors estimated nucleated cell counts from reference gene primer amplification. Profiling relied on immunoSEQ multiplex PCR, and the TCRdb table lists in-frame clones only, not all of them. V, J and clone size derive from that table, while D and trimming were established from the DNA sequence. The data contain 150,000 to 200,000 clones, roughly 85% of them singletons. The receptor was isolated from an older woman with acute or convalescent COVID-19. Sequences were obtained from peripheral blood.

The CDR3 loop reads CASSEKQYSGNTIYF. The CDR3 DNA reads TGTGCCAGCAGTGAAAAACAGTACTCTGGAAACACCATATATTTT. The chain joins TRBV25-1 to TRBJ1-3, with D hard to call. In germline, CDR1 is MGHDK, CDR2 SYGVNS. The CDR3 is 15 residues long. Trimming shortened V by 2 bases and J by 0 bases, and 8 bases separated the two germline ends.